Described below is a single TCR beta chain sequence and its context. This specimen belongs to a study of T cells in tumors after PD-1 blockade. In the study overall: Patients had no prior checkpoint blockade, systemic immunosuppressants, or anti-cancer therapy within 4 weeks.

This table comes from immunoSEQ multiplex PCR, and its TCRdb copy is limited to in-frame clones, with some not included. The top ten hold about 4.8% of the sample, which has 50,000 to 75,000 clones, roughly 70% seen once. The CDR3 sequence is 13 residues long. V lost 3 bases to trimming and J lost 4 bases, with 9 bases between them. Per the germline V gene, CDR1 is LGHNA and CDR2 is YNFKEQ. This sequence was found in a human donor with basal cell carcinoma. The chain combines TRBV4-2 with TRBJ1-2, with a weak D call TRBD1 (5 bases). Specimen: PBMCs, collected after anti-PD-1 treatment. The CDR3: CASSQGRPYGYTF. The CDR3 nucleotides read TGTGCCAGCAGCCAGGGACGCCCCTATGGCTACACCTTC.